Below are 8 T cell receptor beta chains sequenced from a single sample in a study of breast tumors, draining lymph nodes, adjacent tissues. MiXCR was run by TCRdb on the multiplex PCR reads, yielding one entry per CDR3 protein. The repertoire holds about 20,000 distinct CDR3 sequences, with 43% as singletons. Source material: breast tumor tissue. These receptors came from a female donor with breast cancer. Some clones in this sample may be carry-over from other donors' samples.

The chain joins TRBV6-6 to TRBJ1-6, with 9 positions matching TRBD1. In germline, CDR1 is MNHNY, CDR2 SVGAGI (reference sequence). V dropped 6 bases and J dropped 8; count of bases not matched to a gene: 5. The CDR3 spans 14 residues. CDR3 sequence reads: CASRQGARDSPLHF. DNA for the CDR3: TGTGCCAGCAGACAGGGGGCTCGGGATTCACCCCTCCACTTT.

The table lists this clonotype with many counts. Since a much larger clone is just one base distant, this may be a read error. The rearrangement links TRBV20-1 to TRBJ2-6, with TRBD2 matching over 7 bases. The CDR3 is 16 amino acids. J gave up 6 bases and V 5 bases, and 13 bases lay outside the gene matches. Germline CDR1 reads DFQATT; CDR2 reads SNEGSKA (reference sequence). CDR3 nucleotide sequence: TGCAGTGCTTCGGGCGGGAGAACCCTGGCGGCCAACGTCCTGACTTTC. Residues: CSASGGRTLAANVLTF.

Ten or more counts support this clonotype. The chain recombines TRBV20-1 with TRBJ2-3; D is tentatively TRBD1 or TRBD2 (5 bases each). V was shortened by 3 bases and J by 8 bases, with 18 bases between the two germline ends. The CDR3 runs to 14 residues. Germline V gene data show CDR1 as DFQATT and CDR2 as SNEGSKA (reference sequence). The CDR3 protein is CSARDSLSGRTQYF. In DNA, the CDR3 is TGCAGTGCTAGGGACTCGCTCTCGGGACGTACGCAGTATTTT.

This clonotype was found once. This chain uses TRBV24-1 with TRBJ1-5, with D possibly being TRBD1 (5 bases). This CDR3 contains 16 residues. Trimming cost V 2 bases and J 0 bases, with 10 bases left between them. The V gene's germline CDR1 is KGHDR and CDR2 SFDVKD. CDR3 nucleotides: TGTGCCACCAGTGATTCCCGGACACTTAGCAATCAGCCCCAGCATTTT. As protein: CATSDSRTLSNQPQHF.

CDR3 DNA: TGTGCCAGCAGCTTGATGTGGGCATCCCGCGAGCAGTACTTC. Its protein product is CASSLMWASREQYF. The genes are TRBV5-5 and TRBJ2-7, with D uncertain. Germline V gene data show CDR1 as SGHKS and CDR2 as YYEKEE (reference sequence). The CDR3 extends over 14 amino acids. Deletions cut 1 base from V and 6 bases from J, with 14 bases between.

As to this clonotype: A read error may account for a junction end that differs from germline. The chain's CDR3 is CASSEQSNTGELYF. CDR3 coding DNA: TGTGCCAGCAGTGAACAGTCGAACACCGGGGAGCTGTACTTC. The J gene is TRBJ2-7, the V gene TRBV6-4; D might be TRBD2 (5 bases). The CDR3 is made up of 14 amino acids. Germline V gene data show CDR1 as MRHNA and CDR2 as SNTAGT.

This clonotype has ten or more counts. This CDR3 reads CSGKMVGGRSYNEQFF. The DNA of the CDR3 is TGCAGTGGAAAAATGGTGGGAGGGCGGTCCTACAATGAGCAGTTCTTC. The chain recombines TRBV20-1 with TRBJ2-1, with 7 bases identical to TRBD2. CDR1 and CDR2 (germline): DFQATT, SNEGSKA (reference sequence). V shed 7 bases, J shed 1 base, and the junction held 13 bases outside the gene matches. This CDR3 is built from 16 residues.

Ten or more counts support this clonotype. The rearrangement uses TRBV19 and TRBJ1-5, with a tentative D call TRBD1 (5 bases). V lost 7 bases to trimming and J lost 6 bases, with 25 bases between them. The length of the CDR3 is 17 residues. Germline V CDR1 and CDR2: LNHDA, SQIVND (reference sequence). The CDR3 region is CASTPGPSITARQPQHF. CDR3 nucleotides: TGTGCCAGTACCCCGGGACCCTCGATTACAGCCCGTCAGCCCCAGCATTTT.